Described below is a single T cell receptor beta chain sequence and its context. This CDR3 is 15 amino acids long. V shed 1 base and J 9 bases; nucleotides not matched to a gene: 4. The germline V gene has CDR1 SGHTA and CDR2 FQGNSA. The sample belongs to a study of blood T cell repertoires in COVID-19. Turning to the study itself: Donors in the United States, Italy and Spain gave samples during acute or convalescent COVID-19. The cDNA or gDNA used as material had been derived from T cells, B-cell-depleted T cells, or PBMCs.

Authors' data handling: The assay estimated nucleated cells by amplifying reference gene primers. Method: immunoSEQ multiplex PCR; TCRdb's copy keeps in-frame clones and lacks some. That table is the source of V, J and clone size, and D and trimming were worked out from the DNA. The sample contains about 40,000 clones, 89% of which appear only once. The clonotype was recovered from a man aged 50 to 60 with active COVID-19. V and J are TRBV7-2 and TRBJ2-1; 12 nucleotides align to TRBD2. Input material: peripheral blood. In DNA, the CDR3 is TGTGCCAGCAGCTTAGGACTAGCGGGAGTAGGTGAGCAGTTCTTC. Translating it yields CASSLGLAGVGEQFF.